This T cell receptor (beta chain) was sequenced for a study of cytomegalovirus exposure and HLA in healthy donors. This CDR3 spans 16 amino acids. With 0 bases removed from V and 6 bases from J, the gap between germline ends came to 17 bases. Germline V gene data show CDR1 as MGHRA and CDR2 as YSYEKL. The table lists this clone with a few counts. A multiplex PCR was run with 60 Vbeta primers and 13 Jbeta primers. Data came from immunoSEQ multiplex PCR; TCRdb stores just in-frame clones and leaves some out. The sample lists over 85,000 clones; over 65% were seen once. What was sequenced was PBMCs. The gene calls are TRBV4-1 and TRBJ1-2, with D possibly being TRBD1 (5 bases). The TCR sequence derives from a man aged 30 to 45 in good health and CMV-seropositive. The CDR3 loop is CASSQDRYRGSNGYTF. CDR3 DNA: TGCGCCAGCAGCCAAGATCGGTATAGGGGAAGTAATGGCTACACCTTC.